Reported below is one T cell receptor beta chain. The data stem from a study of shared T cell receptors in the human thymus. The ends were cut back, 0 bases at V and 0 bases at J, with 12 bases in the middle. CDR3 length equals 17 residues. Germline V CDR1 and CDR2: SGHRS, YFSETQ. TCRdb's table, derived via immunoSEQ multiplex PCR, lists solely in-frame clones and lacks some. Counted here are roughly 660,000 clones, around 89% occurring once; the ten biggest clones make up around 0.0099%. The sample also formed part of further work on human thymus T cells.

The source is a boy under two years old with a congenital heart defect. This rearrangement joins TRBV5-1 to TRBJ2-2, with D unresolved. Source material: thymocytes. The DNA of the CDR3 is TGCGCCAGCAGCTTGGCCGACTCGACGCCGAACACCGGGGAGCTGTTTTTT. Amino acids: CASSLADSTPNTGELFF.